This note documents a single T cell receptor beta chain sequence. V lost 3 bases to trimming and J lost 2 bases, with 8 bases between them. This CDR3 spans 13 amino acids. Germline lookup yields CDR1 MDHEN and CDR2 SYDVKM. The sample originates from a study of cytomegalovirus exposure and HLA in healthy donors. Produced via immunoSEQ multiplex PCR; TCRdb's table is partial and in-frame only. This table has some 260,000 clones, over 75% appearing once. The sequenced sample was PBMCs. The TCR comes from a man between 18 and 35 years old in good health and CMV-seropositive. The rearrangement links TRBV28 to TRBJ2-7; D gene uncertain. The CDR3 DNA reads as TGTGCCAGCAGTTTGGGCAGAACCTACGAGCAGTACTTC. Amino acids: CASSLGRTYEQYF.